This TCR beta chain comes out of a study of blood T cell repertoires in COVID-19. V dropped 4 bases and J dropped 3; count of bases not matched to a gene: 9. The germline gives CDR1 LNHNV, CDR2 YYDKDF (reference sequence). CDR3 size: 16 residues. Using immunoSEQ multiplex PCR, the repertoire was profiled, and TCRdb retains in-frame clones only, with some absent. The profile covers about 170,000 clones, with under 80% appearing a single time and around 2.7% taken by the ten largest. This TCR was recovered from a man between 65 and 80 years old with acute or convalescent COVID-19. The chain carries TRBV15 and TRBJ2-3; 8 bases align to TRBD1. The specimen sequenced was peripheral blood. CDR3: CATSKGQGIRTDTQYF. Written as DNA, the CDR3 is TGTGCCACCAGCAAAGGACAGGGCATTCGGACAGATACGCAGTATTTT.